The source of this T cell receptor (beta chain) is a study of glioma-infiltrating T cells after dendritic cell vaccination. Study at large: At biweekly intervals, patients got three intradermal dendritic cell vaccine injections.

Time point given: after dendritic cell vaccination, including at tumor progression/relapse. The CDR3 contains 16 residues. Trimming removed 0 bases at V and 3 bases at J, with 14 bases between. CDR1 and CDR2 from the germline V gene are MNHEY and SVGAGI. The immunoSEQ assay amplified TCRB CDR3 from up to roughly 2 ug DNA. Primers: 60 V beta forward and 13 J beta reverse. Sequenced by immunoSEQ multiplex PCR; TCRdb stores in-frame clones only, minus some. The sample consists of 91,000 or so clones, more than 70% of them appearing once. The rearrangement joins TRBV6-5 to TRBJ1-2; D uncertain. Sample: blood, taken after dendritic cell vaccination. This sequence was found in a human donor with glioblastoma. The CDR3: CASSYSEKINYYGYTF. The CDR3 DNA reads TGTGCCAGCAGTTACTCGGAGAAGATAAACTACTATGGCTACACCTTC.